Following are 11 T cell receptor beta chains from one sample sequenced in a study of post-analysis software for immune sequencing data. Study observations and caveats: Patients had higher frequencies than controls of four to six TRBV segments, including TRBV5-6, TRBV5-1 and TRBV20-1.

Antigen specificity for these receptors is unknown. Unique-molecular-identifier-tagged TCR beta cDNA libraries were used. TCRdb recomputed calls from the PCR reads with MiXCR, one row per CDR3 protein. This table holds hundreds of thousands of distinct CDR3 sequences, roughly 30% found once. Source material: blood. The receptors originated from a girl under 18 with multiple sclerosis.

The chain combines TRBV27 with TRBJ2-1, with 9 bases lining up with TRBD1. J gave up 5 bases and V 11 bases, and 10 bases lay outside the gene matches. The V gene's germline CDR1 is MNHEY and CDR2 SMNVEV (reference sequence). CDR3 length equals 14 residues. CDR3 DNA sequence: TGTGCCGGCCCCCGGGACAGGGTGGACAATGAGCAGTTCTTC. It is translated as CAGPRDRVDNEQFF.

Many counts were recorded for this clonotype. CDR3 protein: CASSSWDEQFF. The CDR3 region has the DNA TGTGCCAGCTCCTCGTGGGATGAGCAGTTCTTC. The chain has TRBV3-1 and TRBJ2-1; D is ambiguous. Germline CDR1 and CDR2: LGHDT and YNNKEL (reference sequence). V shed 8 bases and J shed 8 bases, with 10 bases lying between them. The CDR3 has 11 residues.

The V and J genes are TRBV27 and TRBJ2-1; D not resolved. This CDR3 has 15 residues. Per germline, CDR1 MNHEY and CDR2 SMNVEV (reference sequence). V lost 6 bases, J lost 7 bases, and 19 bases lay in between. CDR3 coding DNA: TGTGCCAGCAGCGCTCCAGGAGCGTTCGGGAATGAGCAGTTCTTC. As protein: CASSAPGAFGNEQFF.

This chain links TRBV12-3 or TRBV12-4 with TRBJ2-7, with TRBD2 matching over 10 bases. The CDR3 runs 23 residues. Trimming removed 1 base from V and 7 bases from J; junction bases left unmatched: 31. CDR3 sequence reads: CASSLGPAGGSPERVYSYNEQYF. Written as DNA, the CDR3 is TGTGCCAGCAGTTTAGGTCCAGCGGGGGGGTCTCCTGAGAGAGTTTACTCCTACAATGAGCAGTACTTC.

This clonotype has more than one count but fewer than ten. This chain joins TRBV25-1 and TRBJ2-3; D call uncertain. V lost 4 bases, J lost 0 bases, and 8 bases lay in between. This CDR3 contains 14 residues. Looked up from germline, CDR1 is MGHDK and CDR2 is SYGVNS. The CDR3 coding sequence is TGTGCCAGCAGTGTACGGGCTAGCACAGATACGCAGTATTTT. It specifies CASSVRASTDTQYF.

This clonotype was detected a few times. V and J are TRBV18 and TRBJ1-2, with D possibly TRBD1 on 6 matching bases. The length of the CDR3 is 15 residues. CDR1 and CDR2 from the germline V gene are KGHSH and LQKENI. With 3 bases removed from V and 8 bases from J, the gap between germline ends came to 19 bases. Written as DNA, the CDR3 is TGTGCCAGCTCACCCTCCAAATTACAGGGAAACGGCTACACCTTC. It codes for CASSPSKLQGNGYTF. Looking up the rest from reference TRBV18 and TRBJ1-2 gives the full variable domain: NAGVMQNPRHLVRRRGQEARLRCSPMKGHSHVYWYRQLPEEGLKFMVYLQKENIIDESGMPKERFSAEFPKEGPSILRIQQVVRGDSAAYFCASSPSKLQGNGYTFGSGTRLTVV.

This sequence joins TRBV27 and TRBJ2-4, with D tentatively TRBD2 (5 bases). Between the trimmed V and J ends, which lost 2 bases and 1 base, there was a span of 15 bases. The CDR3 spans 17 residues. CDR1 is MNHEY, CDR2 SMNVEV, per germline (reference sequence). The CDR3 sequence is CASSLIAPATAKNIQYF. The CDR3 region has the DNA TGTGCCAGCAGTTTAATAGCGCCAGCCACCGCCAAAAACATTCAGTACTTC.

In nucleotides, the CDR3 is TGCGCCAGCAGCGCGCAGACAGGGCAAAGCTACAATGAGCAGTTCTTC. Protein: CASSAQTGQSYNEQFF. The chain carries TRBV5-1 and TRBJ2-1, with 7 bases identical to TRBD1. The length of the CDR3 is 16 residues. The J segment lost 3 bases and the V segment lost 4 bases, leaving 10 bases of the junction unmatched. Germline V gene data show CDR1 as SGHRS and CDR2 as YFSETQ.

V is TRBV20-1 and J is TRBJ2-4; TRBD2 aligns across 10 bases. The tail of the sequence fits TRBJ2-7 better, so the J call may be wrong. The CDR3 consists of 17 residues. The germline CDR1 and CDR2 sequences are DFQATT and SNEGSKA (reference sequence). DNA for the CDR3: TGCAGTGCTGTGACAGCGGGGGGGCGTCGGTGGAGAAACGAGCAGTACTTC. The encoded protein is CSAVTAGGRRWRNEQYF.

The genes are TRBV20-1 and TRBJ2-7; 10 nucleotides align to TRBD1. Per germline, CDR1 DFQATT and CDR2 SNEGSKA (reference sequence). Trimming took 3 bases from V and 1 from J; bases not matched to a gene: 6. The CDR3 has 15 amino acids. The CDR3 sequence is CSASRGGQGSYEQYF. DNA of the CDR3: TGCAGTGCTAGCCGGGGGGGACAGGGGTCCTACGAGCAGTACTTC.

This clonotype was recorded at least ten times. The CDR3 reads CASSFQGAGEQYF. DNA of the CDR3: TGTGCCAGCAGTTTTCAGGGGGCTGGCGAGCAGTACTTC. This rearrangement joins TRBV12-3 or TRBV12-4 to TRBJ2-7; 8 nucleotides align to TRBD1. V lost 3 bases to trimming and J lost 6 bases; unmatched junction nucleotides: 4. The CDR3 consists of 13 residues.